This T cell receptor beta chain derives from a study of OX40 agonist ivuxolimab in advanced cancers. Looking at the study overall: The dose-escalation cohort was approximately 85% male, with a mean age of approximately 61 years, ranging about 23 to 79.

The V segment lost 5 bases and the J segment 2 bases; nucleotides outside the gene matches: 10. This CDR3 region has 16 residues. The germline V gene encodes CDR1 SGHTA and CDR2 FQGNSA. TCRdb keeps only in-frame clones here, not all; method: immunoSEQ multiplex PCR. The sample lists more than 55,000 clones, roughly 80% occurring once. This specimen was CD4+ or CD8+ T cells sorted from blood, taken in a trial of the OX40 agonist ivuxolimab. V and J are TRBV7-2 and TRBJ2-3; 7 bases line up with TRBD2. The clonotype comes from an adult with an advanced solid tumor such as melanoma, head and neck, liver or kidney cancer. This CDR3 reads CASSLGGRGYTDTQYF. CDR3 coding DNA: TGTGCCAGCAGCCTAGGAGGGCGGGGGTACACAGATACGCAGTATTTT.